The entry below describes one T cell receptor beta chain. CDR1 LGHDT and CDR2 YNNKEL come from the germline V gene (reference sequence). Trimming left V 5 bases short and J 3 bases short, with 14 bases between. CDR3 size: 15 residues. This specimen belongs to a study of T-cell memory formation after mild COVID-19. Barcoded TCR alpha and TCR beta cDNA libraries with UMIs came from 5'RACE using constant-segment primers. Each CDR3 protein gets one entry after TCRdb re-called the 5' RACE reads with MiXCR. This repertoire shows hundreds of thousands of distinct CDR3 sequences, roughly 19% found once; its top ten account for roughly 20%.

The source material was PBMCs or a T cell subset sorted from them (not recorded which). The sequence derives from a man aged 18 to 29 who had mild COVID-19 (a few samples of this study predate the infection). Cell type and time point are not known. The rearrangement joins TRBV3-1 to TRBJ2-1; D is perhaps TRBD1 (5 bases). The CDR3 region is CASSFQGALYNEQFF. The CDR3 DNA follows: TGTGCCAGCAGCTTTCAGGGTGCCCTCTACAATGAGCAGTTCTTC.